The source of this T cell receptor (beta chain) is a study of shared clonotypes between healthy human individuals. The table came from immunoSEQ multiplex PCR; TCRdb's copy has only in-frame clones and leaves some out. The table records about 1,900,000 clones, over 85% of them present only once. Cells designated naive CD8 were CD45RO-negative and were positively selected for CCR7, with terminally differentiated effector memory CD45RA+ cells excluded. None of the donors, who were healthy HIV-negative adults, had recently had acute infections or vaccinations. This sequence was found in a man between 18 and 35 years old in good health. The sequenced sample consisted of naive CD8+ T cells sorted from blood.

CDR3 nucleotide sequence: TGTGCCAGCAGTGGGAGACAGGGGGTGACTGAAGCTTTCTTT. Residues: CASSGRQGVTEAFF. V gene TRBV6-1 combines with J gene TRBJ1-1, with 9 bases matching TRBD1. This CDR3 is 14 amino acids long. V was clipped by 4 bases and J by 5 bases; unmatched bases: 5. CDR1 and CDR2 from the germline V gene are MNHNS and SASEGT.